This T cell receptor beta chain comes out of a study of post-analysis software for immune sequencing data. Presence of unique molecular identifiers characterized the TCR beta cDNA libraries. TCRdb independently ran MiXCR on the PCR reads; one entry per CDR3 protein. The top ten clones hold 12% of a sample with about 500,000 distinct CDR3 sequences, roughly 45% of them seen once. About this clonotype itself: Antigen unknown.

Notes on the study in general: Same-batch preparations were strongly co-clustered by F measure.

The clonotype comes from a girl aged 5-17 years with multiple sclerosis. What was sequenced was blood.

CDR3 coding DNA: TGTGCCAGCAGTTTTACAACCTCGGGCAAAAACATTCAGTACTTC. It translates to CASSFTTSGKNIQYF. V usage is TRBV28 and J usage is TRBJ2-4; D not resolved. The CDR3 spans 15 residues. Germline lookup yields CDR1 MDHEN and CDR2 SYDVKM. V lost 3 bases, J lost 3 bases, and 12 bases lay in between.